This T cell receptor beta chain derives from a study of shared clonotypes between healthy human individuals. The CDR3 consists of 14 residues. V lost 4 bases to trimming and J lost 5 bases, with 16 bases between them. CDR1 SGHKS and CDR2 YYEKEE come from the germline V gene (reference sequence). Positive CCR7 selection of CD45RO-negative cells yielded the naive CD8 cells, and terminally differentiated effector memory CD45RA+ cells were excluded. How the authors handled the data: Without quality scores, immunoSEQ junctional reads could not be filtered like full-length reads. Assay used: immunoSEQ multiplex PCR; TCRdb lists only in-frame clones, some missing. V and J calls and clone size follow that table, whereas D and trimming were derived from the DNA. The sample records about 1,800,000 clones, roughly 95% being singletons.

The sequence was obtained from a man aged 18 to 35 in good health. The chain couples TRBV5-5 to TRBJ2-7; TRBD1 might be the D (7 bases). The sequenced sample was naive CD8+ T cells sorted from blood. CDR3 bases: TGTGCCAGCAGCCCAGGGGGGCCTAGGGACGAGCAGTACTTC. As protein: CASSPGGPRDEQYF.